Each of the 26 T cell receptor beta chains below was sequenced from the same sample in a study of T cell repertoires in ileal Crohn's disease. TCRdb keeps only in-frame clones here, not all; method: immunoSEQ multiplex PCR. The repertoire holds a few thousand clones, with 90% as singletons. Before sorting, lamina propria lymphocytes were separated from surgical specimens by density gradient. The sequencing sample was made of CD4+ T cells sorted from the ileum. The receptors come from an adult with Crohn's disease.

The chain links TRBV5-6 to TRBJ1-4; 7 nucleotides align to TRBD1. With V trimmed by 6 bases and J by 5 bases, 10 bases remained unmatched. The CDR3 length is 15 residues. The V gene's germline CDR1 is SGHDT and CDR2 YYEEEE. CDR3 DNA: TGTGCCAGCACCTCAGGAGCCAGGGGGAATGAAAAACTGTTTTTT. Its protein product is CASTSGARGNEKLFF.

This chain links TRBV7-2 with TRBJ1-2; no firm D call. V lost 1 base and J 9 bases, leaving 12 bases between the germline ends. The CDR3 contains 13 residues. Germline assignment: CDR1 SGHTA and CDR2 FQGNSA. CDR3 sequence: CASSLVGSHRYTF. The CDR3 DNA is TGTGCCAGCAGCTTAGTAGGGAGCCACCGCTACACCTTC.

The chain recombines TRBV2 with TRBJ2-1; the D gene is possibly TRBD2 (6 bases). This CDR3 spans 16 amino acids. V gave up 2 bases and J gave up 4 bases, with 15 bases separating them. Germline V gives CDR1 SNHLY, CDR2 FYNNEI. CDR3 sequence (DNA): TGTGCCAGCAGTGAATATGTCGGGAGTCCGTACAATGAGCAGTTCTTC. This gives the protein CASSEYVGSPYNEQFF.

The gene calls are TRBV27 and TRBJ2-3; 8 bases match TRBD2. The J segment lost 3 bases and the V segment lost 2 bases, leaving 10 bases of the junction unmatched. CDR1 is MNHEY and CDR2 is SMNVEV in the germline V gene (reference sequence). This CDR3 contains 17 residues. Here the CDR3 reads CASSLKGLAGTTDTQYF. The CDR3 coding sequence is TGTGCCAGCAGTTTAAAAGGATTAGCGGGAACTACAGATACGCAGTATTTT.

The gene calls are TRBV28 and TRBJ2-1, with 15 nucleotides matching TRBD2. Trimming took 7 bases from V and 4 from J; bases not matched to a gene: 5. Germline CDR1 and CDR2: MDHEN and SYDVKM. The CDR3 runs to 16 residues. The CDR3 is CASIPGLAGGYNEQFF. The CDR3 coding sequence is TGTGCCAGCATCCCCGGACTAGCGGGAGGGTACAATGAGCAGTTCTTC.

This sequence joins TRBV7-3 and TRBJ2-2; 15 bases are shared with TRBD2. Losses at the gene ends were 5 bases for V and 5 bases for J; bases not matched to a gene: 3. The germline gives CDR1 SGHTA, CDR2 FQGTGA. The CDR3 contains 16 residues. This chain's CDR3 is CASSRGLAGGTGELFF. In DNA form, the CDR3 reads TGTGCCAGCAGCCGAGGACTAGCGGGAGGGACCGGGGAGCTGTTTTTT.

The chain links TRBV14 to TRBJ1-1, with unresolved D. The V end was cut by 2 bases, the J end by 5 bases, with 6 bases between. From germline, CDR1 is SGHDN and CDR2 FVKESK. The CDR3 spans 12 residues. CDR3 in DNA: TGTGCCAGCAGCCAACGGAGGACTGAAGCTTTCTTT. It codes for CASSQRRTEAFF.

The V call is TRBV11-1, the J call TRBJ2-5; TRBD1 agrees at 8 bases. Germline lookup yields CDR1 SGHAT and CDR2 FQDESV (reference sequence). This CDR3 region has 14 residues. Germline trimming cut 5 bases from V and 7 bases from J; bases unmatched to any gene: 9. The CDR3 bases are TGTGCCAGCAGCCCCGGGACAGGCCCCCGGACCCAGTACTTC. It translates to CASSPGTGPRTQYF.

V usage is TRBV29-1 and J usage is TRBJ2-7; tentative D call: TRBD2 (6 bases). The germline V gene encodes CDR1 SQVTM and CDR2 ANQGSEA. The CDR3 is 13 residues long. Trimming removed 6 bases from V and 7 bases from J, with 19 bases in between. CDR3 coding DNA: TGCAGCGTAAGGGCGGGGCCAGCGCGAGAGCAGTACTTC. Translated, it gives CSVRAGPAREQYF.

This clone occurred once. This chain links TRBV27 with TRBJ2-5; 9 bases fit TRBD2. Looked up from germline, CDR1 is MNHEY and CDR2 is SMNVEV (reference sequence). The J segment lost 5 bases and the V segment lost 4 bases, leaving 8 bases of the junction unmatched. There are 15 residues in the CDR3. This CDR3 reads CASSYQRGVRETQYF. The CDR3 DNA is TGTGCCAGCAGTTACCAGCGGGGGGTGAGGGAGACCCAGTACTTC.

J is TRBJ2-2 and V is TRBV5-8; no firm D call. V dropped 0 bases and J dropped 6 bases, with 9 bases sitting between them. Germline-derived CDR1 and CDR2 are SGHTS and YDEGEE. The CDR3 length is 14 residues. The CDR3 region has the DNA TGTGCCAGCAGCTTGGCCACAGAAGCCGGGGAGCTGTTTTTT. This translates into CASSLATEAGELFF. Looking up the rest from reference TRBV5-8 and TRBJ2-2 gives the full variable domain: EAGVTQSPTHLIKTRGQQATLRCSPISGHTSVYWYQQALGLGLQFLLWYDEGEERNRGNFPPRFSGRQFPNYSSELNVNALELEDSALYLCASSLATEAGELFFGEGSRLTVL.

The table lists this clone with a count of one. The chain combines TRBV30 with TRBJ2-1; no reliable D call. This CDR3 spans 13 amino acids. Trimming removed 4 bases from V and 0 bases from J, with 7 bases in between. In germline, CDR1 is GTSNPN, CDR2 SVGIG (reference sequence). The CDR3 coding sequence is TGTGCCTGGACGCGGAGCTCCTACAATGAGCAGTTCTTC. Protein sequence: CAWTRSSYNEQFF. The whole variable domain, filled in from reference TRBV30 and TRBJ2-1, reads SQTIHQWPATLVQPVGSPLSLECTVEGTSNPNLYWYRQAAGRGLQLLFYSVGIGQISSEVPQNLSASRPQDRQFILSSKKLLLSDSGFYLCAWTRSSYNEQFFGPGTRLTVL.

V and J are TRBV7-2 and TRBJ2-3; D gene ambiguous. The germline gives CDR1 SGHTA, CDR2 FQGNSA. The CDR3 extends over 13 amino acids. The V gene lost 5 bases and the J gene lost 4 bases, with 10 bases spanning the gap. DNA of the CDR3: TGTGCCAGCAGCGCTGAGTCCTCAGATACGCAGTATTTT. Its translation: CASSAESSDTQYF.

The chain is built from TRBV5-1 and TRBJ1-3; 7 bases are shared with TRBD1. Germline lookup yields CDR1 SGHRS and CDR2 YFSETQ. Trimming at V came to 2 bases and at J to 7 bases, leaving 9 bases not matched to a gene. The CDR3 sequence is 15 residues long. CDR3: CASSFGGGAGNTIYF. In DNA form, the CDR3 reads TGCGCCAGCAGCTTCGGAGGGGGCGCGGGTAACACCATATATTTT.

CDR3 coding DNA: TGTGCCAGTAGTATAAGCGGACAGAACACTAACTATGGCTACACCTTC. Amino acids: CASSISGQNTNYGYTF. The gene calls are TRBV19 and TRBJ1-2; maybe TRBD1 (6 bases). CDR1 LNHDA and CDR2 SQIVND come from the germline V gene (reference sequence). This CDR3 spans 16 amino acids. The V end was cut by 2 bases, the J end by 0 bases, with 13 bases between.

The V call is TRBV14, the J call TRBJ2-1; a weak D match, TRBD2 (7 bases). Trimming pared 1 base from V and 6 bases from J, leaving 19 bases between. Germline V gene data show CDR1 as SGHDN and CDR2 as FVKESK. The CDR3 is made up of 17 amino acids. For the CDR3, the DNA is TGTGCCAGCAGCCAAGTGGTTAGGGGGGGGGTTCGCAATGAGCAGTTCTTC. This sequence encodes CASSQVVRGGVRNEQFF.

The chain uses TRBV9 and TRBJ2-7; the match to TRBD1 covers 7 bases. CDR1 and CDR2 from the germline V gene are SGDLS and YYNGEE. The V segment lost 3 bases and the J segment 3 bases; nucleotides outside the gene matches: 6. This CDR3 comprises 14 residues. The CDR3 spells CASSAQGQNYEQYF. The CDR3 nucleotides read TGTGCCAGCAGCGCTCAGGGACAGAACTACGAGCAGTACTTC. The full variable domain, completed using reference TRBV9 and TRBJ2-7, is DSGVTQTPKHLITATGQRVTLRCSPRSGDLSVYWYQQSLDQGLQFLIQYYNGEERAKGNILERFSAQQFPDLHSELNLSSLELGDSALYFCASSAQGQNYEQYFGPGTRLTVT.

V usage is TRBV6-5 and J usage is TRBJ1-2; 7 bases fit TRBD1. The CDR3 extends over 14 amino acids. Trimming at V came to 4 bases and at J to 4 bases, leaving 6 bases not matched to a gene. CDR1 and CDR2 from the germline V gene are MNHEY and SVGAGI. CDR3 amino acids: CASSFDRVRYGYTF. Here the CDR3 DNA reads TGTGCCAGCAGTTTCGACAGGGTTCGCTATGGCTACACCTTC.

J is TRBJ1-4 and V is TRBV18, with D unclear. V dropped 2 bases and J dropped 5 bases, with 9 bases sitting between them. The CDR3 sequence is 14 residues long. Germline CDR1 and CDR2: KGHSH and LQKENI. CDR3 DNA sequence: TGTGCCAGCTCACCAACAGCTTCCAATGAAAAACTGTTTTTT. Its protein is CASSPTASNEKLFF. Supplemented by reference TRBV18 and TRBJ1-4, the full variable domain reads NAGVMQNPRHLVRRRGQEARLRCSPMKGHSHVYWYRQLPEEGLKFMVYLQKENIIDESGMPKERFSAEFPKEGPSILRIQQVVRGDSAAYFCASSPTASNEKLFFGSGTQLSVL.

The gene calls are TRBV18 and TRBJ2-5; TRBD1 matches 8 bases. The J segment lost 5 bases and the V segment lost 5 bases, leaving 7 bases of the junction unmatched. Germline CDR1 reads KGHSH; CDR2 reads LQKENI. The CDR3 is made up of 14 amino acids. For the CDR3, the DNA is TGTGCCAGCTCAAAGGACAGGGAGGTGGAGACCCAGTACTTC. Protein product: CASSKDREVETQYF.

Here the CDR3 DNA reads TGTGCCAGCAGCCCAGACGGGGGGGCCTACGAGCAGTACTTC. It codes for CASSPDGGAYEQYF. The rearrangement links TRBV5-6 to TRBJ2-7; 8 bases line up with TRBD2. With 4 bases clipped from V and 2 bases from J, the junction kept 5 bases outside the gene matches. Germline loops: CDR1 SGHDT, CDR2 YYEEEE. This CDR3 spans 14 amino acids.

V is TRBV19 and J is TRBJ2-3, with TRBD2 matching over 12 bases. The trim removed 7 bases at V and 5 bases at J, leaving 7 bases unmatched. From germline, CDR1 is LNHDA and CDR2 SQIVND (reference sequence). The CDR3 contains 15 residues. The CDR3 sequence: CASTASGGAGDTQYF. As DNA, the CDR3 is TGTGCCAGTACCGCTAGCGGGGGGGCCGGAGATACGCAGTATTTT.

The V gene is TRBV7-2, the J gene TRBJ2-7, with a tentative D call TRBD2 (5 bases). Trimming took 6 bases from V and 6 from J, leaving 18 bases between them. This CDR3 is 14 amino acids long. Germline V CDR1 and CDR2: SGHTA, FQGNSA. CDR3 protein: CASSGGPARGEQYF. In DNA, the CDR3 is TGTGCCAGCAGTGGTGGACCCGCACGGGGCGAGCAGTACTTC. Full variable domain (missing parts from reference TRBV7-2 and TRBJ2-7): GAGVSQSPSNKVTEKGKDVELRCDPISGHTALYWYRQSLGQGLEFLIYFQGNSAPDKSGLPSDRFSAERTGGSVSTLTIQRTQQEDSAVYLCASSGGPARGEQYFGPGTRLTVT.

The chain is built from TRBV18 and TRBJ1-5, with D possibly TRBD1 on 6 matching bases. The CDR3 is 16 residues long. Germline values: CDR1 KGHSH, CDR2 LQKENI. Between the trimmed V and J ends, which lost 3 bases and 3 bases, there was a span of 15 bases. In nucleotides, the CDR3 is TGTGCCAGCTCACCTATTCAGGACAGTTACAATCAGCCCCAGCATTTT. It specifies CASSPIQDSYNQPQHF.

The chain links TRBV7-8 to TRBJ2-3, with 8 nucleotides matching TRBD2. Germline loops: CDR1 SGHVS, CDR2 FQNEAQ. This CDR3 is 13 amino acids long. The ends lost 3 bases at V and 6 bases at J; junction bases unmatched: 2. The CDR3 bases are TGTGCCAGCAGCTTTAGCGGGGAGGATACGCAGTATTTT. Amino acid sequence: CASSFSGEDTQYF. Based on the CDR3 plus reference TRBV7-8 and TRBJ2-3, the full variable domain is GAGVSQSPRYKVAKRGQDVALRCDPISGHVSLFWYQQALGQGPEFLTYFQNEAQLDKSGLPSDRFFAERPEGSVSTLKIQRTQQEDSAVYLCASSFSGEDTQYFGPGTRLTVL.

The rearrangement uses TRBV2 and TRBJ1-1; D gene uncertain. Germline V gene data show CDR1 as SNHLY and CDR2 as FYNNEI. The V end lost 7 bases, the J end lost 1 base, and 13 bases lay between the germline ends. This CDR3 has 14 amino acids. CDR3 DNA: TGTGCCAGCATTGGGCCAGGTCGGAACACTGAAGCTTTCTTT. It encodes CASIGPGRNTEAFF.